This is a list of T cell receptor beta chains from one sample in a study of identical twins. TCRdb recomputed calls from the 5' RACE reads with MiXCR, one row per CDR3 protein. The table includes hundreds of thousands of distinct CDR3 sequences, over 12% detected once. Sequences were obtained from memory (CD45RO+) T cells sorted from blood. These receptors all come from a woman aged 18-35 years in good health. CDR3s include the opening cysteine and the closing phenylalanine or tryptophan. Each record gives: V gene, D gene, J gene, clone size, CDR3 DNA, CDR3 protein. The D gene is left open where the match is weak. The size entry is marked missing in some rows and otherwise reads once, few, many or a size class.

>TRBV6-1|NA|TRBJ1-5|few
TGTGCCAGCAGTGAAAACCCCAGACGGGTCGGCTTCAATCAGCCCCAGCATTTT
CASSENPRRVGFNQPQHF
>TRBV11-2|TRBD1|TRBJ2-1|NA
TGTGCCAGCAGGAACGCCGGGACAGGGAGGGAGCAGTTCTTC
CASRNAGTGREQFF
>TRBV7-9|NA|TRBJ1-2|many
TGTGCCAGCAGCTTCCATGGAGGTGGCTACACCTTC
CASSFHGGGYTF
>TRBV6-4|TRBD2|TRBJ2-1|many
TGTGCCAGCAGTCTTACCGGGGGGGCGAGCGAGCAGTTCTTC
CASSLTGGASEQFF
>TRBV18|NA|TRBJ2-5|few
TGTGCCAGCTTACAGGGTTACCAAGAGACCCAGTACTTC
CASLQGYQETQYF
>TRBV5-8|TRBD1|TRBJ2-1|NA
TGTGCCAGCAGCTTCGGACAGGGGATTGTGAATGAGCAGTTCTTC
CASSFGQGIVNEQFF
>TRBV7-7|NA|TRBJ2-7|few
TGTGCCAGCAGCACGGACTTAGGGGGCGAGCAGTACTTC
CASSTDLGGEQYF
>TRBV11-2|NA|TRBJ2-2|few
TGTGCCAGCAGCTTTCTACGGAACACCGGGGAGCTGTTTTTT
CASSFLRNTGELFF
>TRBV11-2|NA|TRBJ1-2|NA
TGTGCCAGCAGCTTGAACCCTTCCAACTATGGCTACACCTTC
CASSLNPSNYGYTF
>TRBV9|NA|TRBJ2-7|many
TGTGCCAGCAGCAGGGATAGGGAGCAGTACTTC
CASSRDREQYF
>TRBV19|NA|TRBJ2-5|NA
TGTGCCAGTAGAGGTGTGTACCAAGAGACCCAGTACTTC
CASRGVYQETQYF
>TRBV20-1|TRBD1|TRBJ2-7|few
TGCAGTGCTAGAGAGGACAGGGGATACGAGCAGTACTTC
CSAREDRGYEQYF
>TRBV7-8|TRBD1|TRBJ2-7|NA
TGTGCCAGCAGCTTTCCGACAGGGGAACGAGGCTACGAGCAGTACTTC
CASSFPTGERGYEQYF
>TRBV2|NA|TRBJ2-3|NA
TGTGCCAGCAGTGTAGAGAAGCGGGATACGCAGTATTTT
CASSVEKRDTQYF
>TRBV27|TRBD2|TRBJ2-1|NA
TGTGCCAGCAGTTTATTCTCGAGCGGGAGGGGAGAGCAGTTCTTC
CASSLFSSGRGEQFF
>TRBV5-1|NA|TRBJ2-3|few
TGCGCCAGCAGCTTGGACAGTCCCACAGATACGCAGTATTTT
CASSLDSPTDTQYF
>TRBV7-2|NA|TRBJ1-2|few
TGTGCCAGCAGTTACGGGTATGACTATGGCTACACCTTC
CASSYGYDYGYTF
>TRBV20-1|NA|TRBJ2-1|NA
TGCAGTGCTCCAGGCGAGATCCCCTACAATGAGCAGTTCTTC
CSAPGEIPYNEQFF
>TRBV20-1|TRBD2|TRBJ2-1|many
TGCAGTGCTAAAAATTCGCGGGGGGGGGCATCCGACGTTGAGCAGTTCTTC
CSAKNSRGGASDVEQFF
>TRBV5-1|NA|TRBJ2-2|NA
TGCGCCAGCCGTTTCCTCGGACGGACCGGCGGCACCGGGGAGCTGTTTTTT
CASRFLGRTGGTGELFF
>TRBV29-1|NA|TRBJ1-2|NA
TGCAGCGTCGGGAGGGCAGACCTTATTTATGGCTACACCTTC
CSVGRADLIYGYTF
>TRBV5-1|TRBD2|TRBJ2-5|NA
TGCGCCAGCAGCGGGACTAGCACAGAGACCCAGTACTTC
CASSGTSTETQYF
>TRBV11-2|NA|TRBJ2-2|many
TGTGCCAGCAGCTTAGGACGCGGGACTCGGATCGGGGAGCTGTTTTTT
CASSLGRGTRIGELFF
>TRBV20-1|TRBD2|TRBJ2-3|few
TGCAGTGCTAGAAAGGATCGCGGGAGTCCAAGCACAGATACGCAGTATTTT
CSARKDRGSPSTDTQYF
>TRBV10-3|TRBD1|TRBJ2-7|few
TGTGCCATCAGTGAGGGTAGACAGGGGCCCTACGAGCAGTACTTC
CAISEGRQGPYEQYF
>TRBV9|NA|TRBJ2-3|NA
TGTGCCAGCAGCGCCCTAGCGCTCAGCACAGATACGCAGTATTTT
CASSALALSTDTQYF
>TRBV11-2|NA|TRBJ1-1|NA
TGTGCCAGCTGCTCGCGGGATGAAGCTTTCTTT
CASCSRDEAFF
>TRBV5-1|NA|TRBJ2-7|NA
TGCGCCAGCAGCTTTGGAACTAGGACCTACGAGCAGTACTTC
CASSFGTRTYEQYF
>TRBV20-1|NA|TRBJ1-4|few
TGCAGTGCGACACAAGCTAATGAAAAACTGTTTTTT
CSATQANEKLFF
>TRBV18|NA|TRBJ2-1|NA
TGTGCCAGCTCGGCAGGGCAAGAGGGCGAGCAGTTCTTC
CASSAGQEGEQFF
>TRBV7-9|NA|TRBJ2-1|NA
TGTGCCAGCAGCTTTCAACAAAACAATGAGCAGTTCTTC
CASSFQQNNEQFF
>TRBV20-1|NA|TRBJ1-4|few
TGCAGTGCTGGGGGAGGGCAACGTGAAAAACTGTTTTTT
CSAGGGQREKLFF
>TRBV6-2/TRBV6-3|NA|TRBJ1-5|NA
TGTGCCAGCACCCCGGGTCAGGGCGTTCAGCCCCAGCATTTT
CASTPGQGVQPQHF
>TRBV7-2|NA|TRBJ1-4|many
TGTGCCAGCAGCTTAGGACCCAGGGCCGTAGGAAAACTGTTTTTT
CASSLGPRAVGKLFF
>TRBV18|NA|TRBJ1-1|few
TGTGCCAGCTCACCTAGTTCAGGTATGAACACTGAAGCTTTCTTT
CASSPSSGMNTEAFF
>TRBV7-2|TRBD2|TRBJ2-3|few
TGTGCCAGCAGCCCCCTCCCTAGCGGGAGATCAGATACGCAGTATTTT
CASSPLPSGRSDTQYF
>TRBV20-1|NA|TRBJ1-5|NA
TGCAGTGCTAGCCGGGACGGTAGCAATCAGCCCCAGCATTTT
CSASRDGSNQPQHF
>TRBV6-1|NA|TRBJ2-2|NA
TGTGCCAGCAGCCCGGCGACTGCGAACACCGGGGAGCTGTTTTTT
CASSPATANTGELFF
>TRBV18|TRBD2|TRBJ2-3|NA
TGTGCCAGCTCGCCGTTTTTGCGGGAGGGCCAAGATACGCAGTATTTT
CASSPFLREGQDTQYF
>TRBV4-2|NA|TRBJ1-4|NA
TGTGCCAGCAGCCAAGGGCACGGGTCTAATGAAAAACTGTTTTTT
CASSQGHGSNEKLFF
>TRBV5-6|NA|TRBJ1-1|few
TGTGCCAGCAGCTTGGGGGGAGGGGAAGGTGAAGCTTTCTTT
CASSLGGGEGEAFF
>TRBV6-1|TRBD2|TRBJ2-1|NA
TGTGCCAGCAGTCGGATTTGGGGGACTAGCGCCAATGAGCAGTTCTTC
CASSRIWGTSANEQFF
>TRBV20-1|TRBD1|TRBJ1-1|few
TGCAGTGCTGACGACAGGGGAAGAACTGAAGCTTTCTTT
CSADDRGRTEAFF
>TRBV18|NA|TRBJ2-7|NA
TGTGCCAGCTCGGGACGAGGCTACGAGCAGTACTTC
CASSGRGYEQYF
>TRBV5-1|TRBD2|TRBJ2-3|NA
TGCGCCAGCAGCGTTAGCGGGGGCCTCACAGATACGCAGTATTTT
CASSVSGGLTDTQYF
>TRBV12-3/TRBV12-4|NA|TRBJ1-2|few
TGTGCCAGCAGCCTTATGAGGGGCTACACCTTC
CASSLMRGYTF
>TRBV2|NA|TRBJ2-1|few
TGTGCCAGCAGCCGCTCTGAGCAGTTCTTC
CASSRSEQFF
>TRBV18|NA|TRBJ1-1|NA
TGTGCCAGCTCACCAGCGGGAATATCCAGCCCGTGGGGAGCTTTCTTT
CASSPAGISSPWGAFF
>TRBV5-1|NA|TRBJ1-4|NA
TGCGCCAGCAGCTTGGTTGGGGGTCAGGGTGAAAAACTGTTTTTT
CASSLVGGQGEKLFF
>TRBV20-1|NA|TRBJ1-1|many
TGCAGTGCTAGGACAGCCGGCCGGATGAACACTGAAGCTTTCTTT
CSARTAGRMNTEAFF
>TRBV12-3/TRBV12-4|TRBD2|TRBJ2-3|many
TGTGCCACTGGGACTAGCGGCGCAGATACGCAGTATTTT
CATGTSGADTQYF
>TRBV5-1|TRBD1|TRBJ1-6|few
TGCGCCAGCAGCTTGGAGGGACAGGGGTTTAATTCACCCCTCCACTTT
CASSLEGQGFNSPLHF
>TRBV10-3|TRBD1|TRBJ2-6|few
TGTGCCATCAGCGGACAGGTCTCCTCTGGGGCCAACGTCCTGACTTTC
CAISGQVSSGANVLTF
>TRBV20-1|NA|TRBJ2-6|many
TGCAGTGCTAGTATCGGTAACTCTGGGGCCAACGTCCTGACTTTC
CSASIGNSGANVLTF
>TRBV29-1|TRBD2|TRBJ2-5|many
TGCAGCGTTGAGGCTAGCGGTCTTAAAGAGACCCAGTACTTC
CSVEASGLKETQYF
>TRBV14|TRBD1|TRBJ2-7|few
TGTGCCAGCTCCGTACAGGGGGCGCGAGAGCAGTACTTC
CASSVQGAREQYF
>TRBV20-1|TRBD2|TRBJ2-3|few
TGCAGTGCTAGAGAGAGGTCTAGCGGCTTCACAGATACGCAGTATTTT
CSARERSSGFTDTQYF